The 11 T cell receptor beta chains in this list originate from one sample, sequenced in a study of cytomegalovirus exposure and HLA in healthy donors. 13 Jbeta primers and 60 Vbeta primers were used for the PCR. Profiled with immunoSEQ multiplex PCR; TCRdb holds only in-frame clones, not every one. The repertoire has approximately 210,000 clones, about three quarters of them found once; the top ten carry about 1%. Material for sequencing was PBMCs. The receptors originated from a woman aged 40 to 49 in good health and CMV-seronegative.

This chain joins TRBV7-3 and TRBJ2-7; no clear D gene. This CDR3 spans 15 amino acids. The germline V gene encodes CDR1 SGHTA and CDR2 FQGTGA. Trimming removed 5 bases from V and 7 bases from J, with 21 bases in between. CDR3 protein: CASSAIAGIMEEQYF. The CDR3 coding sequence is TGTGCCAGCAGCGCGATAGCCGGTATCATGGAAGAGCAGTACTTC.

A few counts support this clone. The rearrangement uses TRBV2 and TRBJ2-1, with 8 bases aligning to TRBD2. J was trimmed by 4 bases and V by 4 bases; bases with no gene match: 9. The CDR3 is made up of 16 amino acids. In germline, CDR1 is SNHLY, CDR2 FYNNEI. CDR3 sequence reads: CASSGSLAGYYNEQFF. For the CDR3, the DNA is TGTGCCAGCAGTGGGTCCCTAGCGGGTTATTACAATGAGCAGTTCTTC.

CDR3 in amino acids: CASSQAGGNTGELFF. DNA of the CDR3: TGCGCCAGCAGCCAGGCCGGGGGGAACACCGGGGAGCTGTTTTTT. This chain uses TRBV4-1 with TRBJ2-2; tentative D call: TRBD2 (6 bases). Trimming pared 3 bases from V and 1 base from J, leaving 9 bases between. The germline gives CDR1 MGHRA, CDR2 YSYEKL. This CDR3 is built from 15 residues.

The rearrangement joins TRBV20-1 to TRBJ2-3; D ambiguous. The CDR3 is 10 amino acids. Germline assignment: CDR1 DFQATT and CDR2 SNEGSKA (reference sequence). V was clipped by 8 bases and J by 6 bases, with 9 bases between them. For the CDR3, the DNA is TGCAGTCTCTCTAGGGATACGCAGTATTTT. Translated: CSLSRDTQYF.

The chain is built from TRBV19 and TRBJ1-5, with unresolved D. V was shortened by 7 bases and J by 3 bases, with 10 bases between the two germline ends. CDR1 and CDR2 (germline): LNHDA, SQIVND (reference sequence). The CDR3 covers 13 residues. CDR3 protein: CASTEAINQPQHF. In DNA form, the CDR3 reads TGTGCCAGTACGGAAGCGATCAATCAGCCCCAGCATTTT.

The rearrangement joins TRBV2 to TRBJ1-5, with 10 bases fitting TRBD1. The CDR3 extends over 15 amino acids. V gave up 6 bases and J gave up 3 bases; unmatched junction bases: 5. CDR1 and CDR2 (germline): SNHLY, FYNNEI. The CDR3 protein is CASSRQGAFNQPQHF. CDR3 nucleotide sequence: TGTGCCAGCAGCCGACAGGGGGCATTCAATCAGCCCCAGCATTTT.

The CDR3 coding sequence is TGTGCCAGTAGTATACCTGGGTCTAGAAGTTCCTACAATGAGCAGTTCTTC. Protein sequence: CASSIPGSRSSYNEQFF. The V call is TRBV19, the J call TRBJ2-1; D unclear. This CDR3 has 17 amino acids. V was clipped by 2 bases and J by 1 base, with 15 bases between them. Germline V gives CDR1 LNHDA, CDR2 SQIVND (reference sequence).

J is TRBJ2-5 and V is TRBV5-1; 11 bases map to TRBD1. Losses at the gene ends were 3 bases for V and 1 base for J; bases not matched to a gene: 5. CDR1 and CDR2 from the germline V gene are SGHRS and YFSETQ. The CDR3 is made up of 16 amino acids. In DNA form, the CDR3 reads TGCGCCAGCAGCTACCGGACAGGGGGCCCCCAAGAGACCCAGTACTTC. Translation: CASSYRTGGPQETQYF.

J is TRBJ2-5 and V is TRBV11-2; 9 bases are shared with TRBD2. Losses at the gene ends were 2 bases for V and 4 bases for J; bases not matched to a gene: 11. CDR1 is SGHAT, CDR2 FQNNGV, per germline. This CDR3 comprises 17 residues. The CDR3 spells CASSLLGTSYRAETQYF. As DNA, the CDR3 is TGTGCCAGCAGCTTACTGGGGACTAGCTATAGGGCAGAGACCCAGTACTTC.

The chain couples TRBV7-2 to TRBJ2-3; 8 nucleotides line up with TRBD2. The ends lost 0 bases at V and 2 bases at J; junction bases unmatched: 10. The CDR3 spans 18 residues. Germline V lookup: CDR1 SGHTA, CDR2 FQGNSA. The CDR3 DNA sequence: TGTGCCAGCAGCTTAGCTATAAACGGACTAGCTTCCACAGATACGCAGTATTTT. This sequence encodes CASSLAINGLASTDTQYF.

This sequence joins TRBV5-4 and TRBJ2-1; TRBD2 agrees at 7 bases. The CDR3 is 15 amino acids. The germline gives CDR1 SGHNT, CDR2 YYREEE (reference sequence). V shed 1 base and J 11 bases; nucleotides not matched to a gene: 12. CDR3 protein: CASSLNFWSSGQQFF. CDR3 in DNA: TGTGCCAGCAGCTTGAATTTTTGGTCTAGCGGCCAGCAGTTCTTC.